This T cell receptor (beta chain) was found in a study of blood T cell repertoires in COVID-19. V shed 0 bases and J shed 4 bases, with 23 bases lying between them. Germline CDR1 and CDR2: SGHNT and YYREEE (reference sequence). This CDR3 has 18 residues. Generated by immunoSEQ multiplex PCR, the TCRdb table keeps only in-frame clones and is missing some. Here the sample spans 390,000 or so clones, 83% being singletons. This TCR derives from a woman in her 50s who had recovered from COVID-19. The chain employs TRBV5-4 and TRBJ2-7; possibly TRBD2 for D (7 bases). The sample taken for sequencing was PBMCs or T cells enriched from blood (not recorded which). Here the CDR3 reads CASSLGAGDNLLGYEQYF. CDR3 bases: TGTGCCAGCAGCTTGGGGGCGGGGGACAACCTCCTTGGGTACGAGCAGTACTTC.